One and the same sample provided the 14 T cell receptor beta chains below, sequenced in a study of CD8 T cells in ankylosing spondylitis (dated by TCRdb to 2017 to 2019). Findings and caveats that apply to the study as a whole: A TCR beta motif made up of several highly homologous amino acid variants appeared to be characteristic of blood from ankylosing spondylitis patients.

The antigens for these receptors are not known. Libraries were built with 5' RACE. Sequencer: Illumina HiSeq 2500. TCRdb trimmed the raw reads at Q25, called clones with MiXCR and kept productive beta chains. Duplicate CDR3 protein sequences are folded into a single record with the most common DNA and genes. The sample table contains some 800,000 distinct CDR3 sequences; only one count was recorded for approximately 12% of them. The ten largest clones take up 0.45% to 0.6% of the sample. Sequencing used blood, either unsorted or a sorted T cell fraction (not recorded which). The receptors were sampled from a male donor with ankylosing spondylitis.

With regard to this clonotype: A much larger clone is a single base away; this may be a read error. The chain links TRBV29-1 to TRBJ1-4; 7 bases match TRBD1. The CDR3 spans 14 residues. Germline loops: CDR1 SQVTM, CDR2 ANQGSEA. After removal of 3 bases from V and 3 bases from J, the junction contained 4 bases not matched to a gene. DNA for the CDR3: TGCAGCGTTGATGGACAGGAGCCTAATGAAAAACTGTTTTTT. Protein product: CSVDGQEPNEKLFF.

The chain recombines TRBV27 with TRBJ1-2; D possibly corresponds to TRBD1 (5 bases). The V end lost 5 bases, the J end lost 2 bases, and 18 bases lay between the germline ends. Germline assignment: CDR1 MNHEY and CDR2 SMNVEV (reference sequence). This CDR3 region has 16 residues. The CDR3 here is CASSPFRGEVNYGYTF. DNA for the CDR3: TGTGCCAGCAGTCCTTTTCGGGGGGAGGTCAACTATGGCTACACCTTC.

This clonotype has just a few counts. The V and J genes are TRBV10-3 and TRBJ1-1, with 7 bases lining up with TRBD1. Germline V lookup: CDR1 ENHRY, CDR2 SYGVKD. J lost 5 bases, V lost 6 bases, and 9 bases had no gene match. This CDR3 is 14 amino acids long. The CDR3 sequence is CAIRRQGMVTEAFF. The CDR3 DNA reads as TGTGCCATCAGGAGACAGGGAATGGTGACTGAAGCTTTCTTT.

In its sample, this clonotype was seen a few times. V usage is TRBV7-2 and J usage is TRBJ2-7; D is unresolved. The CDR3 totals 13 residues. V lost 6 bases and J lost 6, with 15 bases in between. Germline CDR1 reads SGHTA; CDR2 reads FQGNSA. The CDR3 bases are TGTGCCAGCAGGAGTCCTAGTTCCGGCGAGCAGTACTTC. Protein: CASRSPSSGEQYF.

The gene calls are TRBV4-3 and TRBJ1-1; D is possibly TRBD1 (5 bases). V lost 0 bases, J lost 5 bases, and 16 bases lay in between. Germline V gives CDR1 LGHNA, CDR2 YSLEER. CDR3 length: 16 amino acids. This chain's CDR3 is CASSQEGLPGRTEAFF. The DNA for the CDR3 is TGCGCCAGCAGCCAAGAGGGCCTCCCAGGGAGAACTGAAGCTTTCTTT.

The V call is TRBV7-6, the J call TRBJ2-7; D is possibly TRBD2 (5 bases). CDR1 is SGHVS, CDR2 FNYEAQ, per germline. Trimming shortened V by 4 bases and J by 3 bases, and 10 bases separated the two germline ends. This CDR3 comprises 13 residues. DNA of the CDR3: TGTGCCAGCAGCTATGGACTGGTCTACGAGCAGTACTTC. It specifies CASSYGLVYEQYF.

The chain has TRBV12-3 or TRBV12-4 and TRBJ1-5, with D uncertain. The length of the CDR3 is 14 residues. Between the trimmed V and J ends, which lost 6 bases and 7 bases, there was a span of 16 bases. The CDR3 sequence: CASSSIERRQPQHF. Written as DNA, the CDR3 is TGTGCCAGCAGCTCGATCGAAAGAAGACAGCCCCAGCATTTT.

The chain combines TRBV2 with TRBJ2-1, with 7 nucleotides matching TRBD2. The germline V gene encodes CDR1 SNHLY and CDR2 FYNNEI. V lost 6 bases to trimming and J lost 3 bases; unmatched junction nucleotides: 8. The CDR3 contains 15 residues. For the CDR3, the DNA is TGTGCCAGCAGCCTACTAGCGCCGTTCTACAATGAGCAGTTCTTC. Translated: CASSLLAPFYNEQFF. The entire variable domain, with the rest obtained from reference TRBV2 and TRBJ2-1, is as follows: EPEVTQTPSHQVTQMGQEVILRCVPISNHLYFYWYRQILGQKVEFLVSFYNNEISEKSEIFDDQFSVERPDGSNFTLKIRSTKLEDSAMYFCASSLLAPFYNEQFFGPGTRLTVL.

This clonotype was recorded at least ten times. CDR3 bases: TGCAGTGCTAGACAGGGGGCTGACAACGAGCAGTACTTC. It codes for CSARQGADNEQYF. The chain has TRBV20-1 and TRBJ2-7; 8 bases fit TRBD1. The CDR3 spans 13 residues. Germline trimming cut 2 bases from V and 5 bases from J; bases unmatched to any gene: 5. Germline lookup yields CDR1 DFQATT and CDR2 SNEGSKA (reference sequence).

The rearrangement links TRBV20-1 to TRBJ1-2; TRBD1 matches 8 bases. Germline V gene lookup returns CDR1 DFQATT and CDR2 SNEGSKA (reference sequence). There are 15 residues in the CDR3. V dropped 6 bases and J dropped 5; count of bases not matched to a gene: 14. DNA of the CDR3: TGCAGTGCCTCGGGGGGGATGCAGGGGGCTTATGGCTACACCTTC. It is translated as CSASGGMQGAYGYTF.

This clonotype has only a few counts. The chain joins TRBV24-1 to TRBJ2-1, with D possibly being TRBD1 (7 bases). Germline CDR1 and CDR2: KGHDR and SFDVKD. The V and J ends lost 5 bases and 7 bases respectively, with 14 bases between them. The CDR3 has 14 amino acids. The CDR3 DNA sequence: TGTGCCACCAGTGGTTGGAGGGGGCGGAATGAGCAGTTCTTC. Translation: CATSGWRGRNEQFF.

This clonotype appeared many times. The chain joins TRBV6-5 to TRBJ2-3, with D unresolved. This CDR3 region has 13 residues. Germline loops: CDR1 MNHEY, CDR2 SVGAGI. Trimming left V 6 bases short and J 1 base short, with 8 bases between. The chain's CDR3 is CASRLDGTDTQYF. The CDR3 DNA sequence: TGTGCCAGCAGGCTGGATGGCACAGATACGCAGTATTTT.

The sample holds a few counts of this clonotype. The rearrangement joins TRBV6-2 or TRBV6-3 to TRBJ2-5, with D uncertain. This CDR3 contains 12 residues. The V gene's germline CDR1 is MNHEY and CDR2 SVGEGT. Trimming pared 5 bases from V and 0 bases from J, leaving 4 bases between. CDR3 in amino acids: CASSGHQETQYF. Written as DNA, the CDR3 is TGTGCCAGCAGTGGGCACCAAGAGACCCAGTACTTC.

This clonotype appeared many times. This chain connects TRBV5-1 to TRBJ1-1, with D unclear. Germline lookup yields CDR1 SGHRS and CDR2 YFSETQ. Trimming pared 5 bases from V and 3 bases from J, leaving 14 bases between. The CDR3 is 14 amino acids. CDR3 residues: CASSPDWAYTEAFF. The CDR3 nucleotides read TGCGCCAGCAGTCCCGACTGGGCGTACACTGAAGCTTTCTTT.